The 14 T cell receptor beta chains below come from one sample, sequenced in a study of blood T cell repertoires in COVID-19. This table comes from immunoSEQ multiplex PCR, and its TCRdb copy is limited to in-frame clones, with some not included. The data show some 230,000 clones, roughly four fifths seen once. The sequenced material came from peripheral blood. All receptors derive from a woman aged 60-75 years with acute or convalescent COVID-19.

The chain joins TRBV5-6 to TRBJ2-5, with D unclear. The CDR3 sequence is 11 residues long. Between the trimmed V and J ends, which lost 5 bases and 2 bases, there was a span of 4 bases. The germline V gene encodes CDR1 SGHDT and CDR2 YYEEEE. CDR3 residues: CASSSQETQYF. As DNA, the CDR3 is TGTGCCAGCAGTTCACAAGAGACCCAGTACTTC.

This clone was counted a single time. The chain carries TRBV5-1 and TRBJ2-2; TRBD2 matches at 9 bases. The V segment lost 1 base and the J segment 0 bases; nucleotides outside the gene matches: 4. The CDR3 spans 17 residues. Looked up from germline, CDR1 is SGHRS and CDR2 is YFSETQ. In nucleotides, the CDR3 is TGCGCCAGCAGCTTGACTAGCGGGTTTTCGAACACCGGGGAGCTGTTTTTT. Its translation: CASSLTSGFSNTGELFF.

The chain combines TRBV24-1 with TRBJ2-5, with 7 nucleotides matching TRBD2. This CDR3 contains 14 residues. Unmatched junction bases numbered 3, after V lost 4 bases and J lost 2 bases. Germline V lookup: CDR1 KGHDR, CDR2 SFDVKD. The CDR3, as DNA: TGTGCCACCAGTGAGGGGGGGTTTCAAGAGACCCAGTACTTC. It translates to CATSEGGFQETQYF.

The chain couples TRBV2 to TRBJ2-3, with a tentative D call TRBD2 (5 bases). The CDR3 has 14 residues. Trimming stripped 8 bases from V and 0 bases from J, with 12 bases between. Germline V lookup: CDR1 SNHLY, CDR2 FYNNEI. CDR3 protein: CASGGRGSTDTQYF. CDR3 nucleotides: TGTGCCAGCGGCGGACGGGGAAGCACAGATACGCAGTATTTT.

This clone appeared once. The genes are TRBV21-1 and TRBJ1-5; TRBD1, the table's D call, was not compared with the DNA. TRBV21-1 counts as a pseudogene. The CDR3 runs to 17 residues. Written as DNA, the CDR3 is TGTGCCAGCAGCAAAAGGGGATGGACAGGGGAGAATCAGCCCCAGCATTTT. Translation: CASSKRGWTGENQPQHF.

The chain links TRBV7-8 to TRBJ1-5, with 7 bases identical to TRBD1. This CDR3 contains 15 residues. Trimming cost V 0 bases and J 1 base; bases outside gene matches: 0. Per germline, CDR1 SGHVS and CDR2 FQNEAQ. The DNA for the CDR3 is TGTGCCAGCAGCTTAGCGGGACAGAGCAATCAGCCCCAGCATTTT. This gives the protein CASSLAGQSNQPQHF.

The chain carries TRBV5-1 and TRBJ2-5; 11 nucleotides line up with TRBD2. The CDR3 has 14 residues. Germline CDR1 SGHRS, CDR2 YFSETQ. Unmatched junction bases numbered 3, after V lost 4 bases and J lost 4 bases. The CDR3, as DNA: TGCGCCAGCAGCCCGGGACTAGCGGCAGAGACCCAGTACTTC. Translated: CASSPGLAAETQYF.

J is TRBJ1-1 and V is TRBV5-4, with 8 bases that match TRBD1. The CDR3 runs to 15 residues. Germline V lookup: CDR1 SGHNT, CDR2 YYREEE (reference sequence). The J segment lost 4 bases and the V segment lost 4 bases, leaving 9 bases of the junction unmatched. CDR3 loop: CASSPGGARITEAFF. In DNA, the CDR3 is TGTGCCAGCAGCCCAGGGGGCGCTAGGATCACTGAAGCTTTCTTT.

The chain joins TRBV29-1 to TRBJ2-1; 10 bases are shared with TRBD1. V shed 8 bases and J 8 bases; nucleotides not matched to a gene: 15. CDR3 size: 15 residues. The germline gives CDR1 SQVTM, CDR2 ANQGSEA. The CDR3 bases are TGCAGCATCCTCGCCCGGGACAGGGGAAGAGATGAGCAGTTCTTC. It specifies CSILARDRGRDEQFF.

This clone was observed a handful of times. The V gene is TRBV6-2 or TRBV6-3, the J gene TRBJ1-1; TRBD1 agrees at 9 bases. The CDR3 runs to 16 residues. From germline, CDR1 is MNHEY and CDR2 SVGEGT. With 4 bases clipped from V and 5 bases from J, the junction kept 11 bases outside the gene matches. The CDR3 is CASSWDRAYTGTEAFF. The CDR3 DNA reads TGTGCCAGCAGTTGGGACAGGGCCTATACGGGGACTGAAGCTTTCTTT.

A single count supports this clone. V gene TRBV3-1 (or the pseudogene TRBV3-2) combines with J gene TRBJ2-1; 8 positions match TRBD2. This CDR3 is built from 15 residues. V trimming: 1 base; J trimming: 10 bases; junction bases outside the gene matches: 9. The germline V gene has CDR1 LGHDT and CDR2 YNNKEL (reference sequence). This CDR3 is CASSQGFAGGSEQFF. Written as DNA, the CDR3 is TGTGCCAGCAGCCAAGGTTTCGCGGGGGGCAGCGAGCAGTTCTTC.

V and J are TRBV7-6 and TRBJ2-7; weak D call: TRBD1 (6 bases). This CDR3 spans 17 amino acids. The ends were cut back, 1 base at V and 6 bases at J, with 22 bases in the middle. Germline V gene lookup returns CDR1 SGHVS and CDR2 FNYEAQ. CDR3 nucleotides: TGTGCCAGCAGCTTAGGATCGGGTGCAGGGGTTATTGGCGAGCAGTACTTC. Translating it yields CASSLGSGAGVIGEQYF.

The chain couples TRBV7-9 to TRBJ1-4, with a tentative D call TRBD1 (6 bases). Germline V CDR1 and CDR2: SEHNR, FQNEAQ (reference sequence). V lost 4 bases and J 8 bases, leaving 14 bases between the germline ends. The CDR3 is made up of 14 amino acids. CDR3 amino acids: CASSSQGPSEKLFF. CDR3 nucleotide sequence: TGTGCCAGCAGCTCACAGGGTCCTTCAGAAAAACTGTTTTTT.

The chain carries TRBV6-4 and TRBJ1-2; possibly TRBD1 for D (6 bases). Trimming removed 6 bases at V and 0 bases at J, with 26 bases between. The CDR3 has 19 amino acids. The germline gives CDR1 MRHNA, CDR2 SNTAGT. The CDR3 coding sequence is TGTGCCAGCAGCTTAATCCCACCCGGGACAAGGAGAGCTAACTATGGCTACACCTTC. Encoded protein: CASSLIPPGTRRANYGYTF.